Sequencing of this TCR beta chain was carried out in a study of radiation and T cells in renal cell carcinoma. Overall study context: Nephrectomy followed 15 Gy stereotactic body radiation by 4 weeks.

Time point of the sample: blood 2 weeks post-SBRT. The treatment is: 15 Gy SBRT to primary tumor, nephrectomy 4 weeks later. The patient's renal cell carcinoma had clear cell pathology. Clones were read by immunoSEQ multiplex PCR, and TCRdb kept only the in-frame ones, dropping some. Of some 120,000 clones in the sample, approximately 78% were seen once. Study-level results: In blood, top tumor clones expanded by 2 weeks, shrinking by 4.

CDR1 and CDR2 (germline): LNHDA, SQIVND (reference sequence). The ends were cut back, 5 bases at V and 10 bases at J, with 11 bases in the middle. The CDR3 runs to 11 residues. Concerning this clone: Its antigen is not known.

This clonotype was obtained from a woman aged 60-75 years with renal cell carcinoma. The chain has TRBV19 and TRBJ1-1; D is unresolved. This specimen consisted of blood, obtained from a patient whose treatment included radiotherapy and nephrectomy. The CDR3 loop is CASSDTRVAFF. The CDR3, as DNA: TGTGCCAGTAGTGACACTAGAGTAGCTTTCTTT.